This TCR beta chain comes out of a study of T cell responses to AZD1222 COVID-19 vaccine. Assay used: immunoSEQ multiplex PCR; TCRdb lists only in-frame clones, some missing. The sample holds almost 70,000 clones, about four fifths seen once. Germline values: CDR1 SNHLY, CDR2 FYNNEI. Trimming took off 3 bases at V and 7 bases at J, with 9 bases between the two ends. This CDR3 has 12 residues. This sequence originates from an adult who received the AZD1222 COVID-19 vaccine. The sample consisted of peripheral blood, taken 28 days after the second AZD1222 dose. J is TRBJ1-2 and V is TRBV2; D not certain. The CDR3 loop reads CASSDESFGYTF. The DNA for the CDR3 is TGTGCCAGCAGTGATGAGAGTTTTGGCTACACCTTC.